Below, 18 T cell receptor beta chains from the same sample are listed, as sequenced in a study of T cell responses to AZD1222 COVID-19 vaccine. The data were produced by immunoSEQ multiplex PCR, yet TCRdb's version contains in-frame clones alone and is incomplete. The table has more than 95,000 clones, approximately 85% seen once. The material was peripheral blood, obtained 28 days after the second AZD1222 dose. The receptor set was obtained from an adult who received the AZD1222 COVID-19 vaccine.

CDR3 sequence reads: CASSERLEDSEAFF. In nucleotides, the CDR3 is TGTGCCAGCAGTGAACGGCTAGAGGACAGCGAAGCTTTCTTT. The chain carries TRBV6-1 and TRBJ1-1; a weak D match, TRBD1 (6 bases). Trimming left V 2 bases short and J 8 bases short, with 15 bases between. Per the germline V gene, CDR1 is MNHNS and CDR2 is SASEGT. The CDR3 sequence is 14 residues long.

This chain uses TRBV13 with TRBJ2-7; D is perhaps TRBD2 (6 bases). Looked up from germline, CDR1 is PRHDT and CDR2 is FYEKMQ (reference sequence). V dropped 1 base and J dropped 3 bases, with 13 bases sitting between them. The CDR3 contains 15 residues. The CDR3 DNA follows: TGTGCCAGCAGCTTAGAAGGCCGGGGGAGCTACGAGCAGTACTTC. This gives the protein CASSLEGRGSYEQYF.

This chain joins TRBV7-2 and TRBJ1-1; D unresolved. This CDR3 has 12 amino acids. The V gene lost 7 bases and the J gene lost 1 base, with 7 bases spanning the gap. Per germline, CDR1 SGHTA and CDR2 FQGNSA. The CDR3: CASTPPNTEAFF. CDR3 coding DNA: TGTGCCAGCACCCCGCCGAACACTGAAGCTTTCTTT.

This chain uses TRBV6-1 with TRBJ1-4; D gene unclear. V lost 2 bases and J lost 7, with 11 bases in between. This CDR3 is built from 14 residues. Per germline, CDR1 MNHNS and CDR2 SASEGT. The CDR3 DNA follows: TGTGCCAGCAGTGAAATGGGATGGGGTGAAAAACTGTTTTTT. Protein product: CASSEMGWGEKLFF.

The chain couples TRBV5-6 to TRBJ1-5, with D tentatively TRBD1 (5 bases). The CDR3 spans 14 residues. CDR1 SGHDT and CDR2 YYEEEE come from the germline V gene. The V end was cut by 4 bases, the J end by 7 bases, with 15 bases between. The CDR3 sequence: CASSRGQGGQPQHF. The DNA for the CDR3 is TGTGCCAGCAGCCGCGGGCAGGGAGGACAGCCCCAGCATTTT.

The genes are TRBV6-4 and TRBJ1-1; TRBD1 matches 9 bases. This CDR3 comprises 13 residues. V dropped 3 bases and J dropped 4; count of bases not matched to a gene: 0. CDR1 MRHNA and CDR2 SNTAGT come from the germline V gene. CDR3 nucleotide sequence: TGTGCCAGCAGTGAGGGACAGGGCACTGAAGCTTTCTTT. This encodes CASSEGQGTEAFF.

The chain uses TRBV4-1 and TRBJ2-5; TRBD1 is a possible D gene (5 bases). CDR1 is MGHRA, CDR2 YSYEKL, per germline. The ends were cut back, 1 base at V and 1 base at J, with 10 bases in the middle. CDR3 length: 15 residues. The CDR3 loop reads CASSQVSGIQETQYF. For the CDR3, the DNA is TGCGCCAGCAGCCAAGTATCAGGGATCCAAGAGACCCAGTACTTC.

V and J are TRBV11-3 and TRBJ2-7, with D uncertain. The germline V gene encodes CDR1 SGHNT and CDR2 YENEEA. V was shortened by 5 bases and J by 0 bases, with 14 bases between the two germline ends. The CDR3 runs to 15 residues. The chain's CDR3 is CASSASLRSSYEQYF. In DNA form, the CDR3 reads TGTGCCAGCAGCGCCAGTTTGAGGAGCTCCTACGAGCAGTACTTC. The full variable domain, with the rest looked up from reference TRBV11-3 and TRBJ2-7, is EAGVVQSPRYKIIEKKQPVAFWCNPISGHNTLYWYLQNLGQGPELLIRYENEEAVDDSQLPKDRFSAERLKGVDSTLKIQPAELGDSAVYLCASSASLRSSYEQYFGPGTRLTVT.

The table lists this clone with a few counts. The CDR3 reads CASSPTSDRAEYGYTF. CDR3 nucleotide sequence: TGTGCCAGCAGCCCTACCTCGGACAGGGCGGAATATGGCTACACCTTC. J is TRBJ1-2 and V is TRBV14; TRBD1 agrees at 8 bases. CDR1 and CDR2 (germline): SGHDN, FVKESK. The CDR3 has 16 residues. V dropped 4 bases and J dropped 5; count of bases not matched to a gene: 12.

CDR3 loop: CASSLGGALGQPQHF. CDR3 DNA: TGTGCCAGCAGTCTCGGGGGAGCACTGGGGCAGCCCCAGCATTTT. This rearrangement joins TRBV2 to TRBJ1-5; D may be TRBD1 (5 bases). Trimming stripped 5 bases from V and 7 bases from J, with 18 bases between. The CDR3 length is 15 residues. Germline values: CDR1 SNHLY, CDR2 FYNNEI.

J is TRBJ1-3 and V is TRBV11-3; 8 bases are a match to TRBD1. Trimming removed 0 bases from V and 8 bases from J; junction bases left unmatched: 15. The V gene's germline CDR1 is SGHNT and CDR2 YENEEA. This CDR3 spans 18 amino acids. The CDR3 loop reads CASSLDGYGQGARDTIYF. The DNA of the CDR3 is TGTGCCAGCAGCTTAGACGGTTATGGGCAGGGGGCGAGGGACACCATATATTTT.

V gene TRBV19 combines with J gene TRBJ2-1; possible D gene TRBD2, 7 bases. From germline, CDR1 is LNHDA and CDR2 SQIVND (reference sequence). V dropped 5 bases and J dropped 5 bases, with 13 bases sitting between them. The CDR3 loop spans 14 amino acids. CDR3 sequence (DNA): TGTGCCAGTAGTCTCCAGGGGAGGGACAATGAGCAGTTCTTC. This translates into CASSLQGRDNEQFF.

V usage is TRBV7-8 and J usage is TRBJ2-2, with 11 bases lining up with TRBD2. Germline loops: CDR1 SGHVS, CDR2 FQNEAQ. Unmatched junction bases numbered 12, after V lost 5 bases and J lost 4 bases. The CDR3 contains 18 residues. The CDR3 sequence: CASSPRASGGHSTGELFF. CDR3 coding DNA: TGTGCCAGCAGCCCCAGGGCTAGCGGGGGGCATAGCACCGGGGAGCTGTTTTTT.

This chain connects TRBV6-5 to TRBJ1-6; D is unresolved. Trimming took 6 bases from V and 7 from J, leaving 16 bases between them. In germline, CDR1 is MNHEY, CDR2 SVGAGI. This CDR3 has 15 amino acids. The CDR3 nucleotides read TGTGCCAGCAGAGCGCCCTACCTAACCAATTCACCCCTCCACTTT. Translated: CASRAPYLTNSPLHF.

The rearrangement uses TRBV28 and TRBJ1-2; 7 nucleotides align to TRBD1. Trimming at V came to 6 bases and at J to 4 bases, leaving 8 bases not matched to a gene. Germline assignment: CDR1 MDHEN and CDR2 SYDVKM. This CDR3 is built from 14 residues. This CDR3 reads CASRSPGQRYGYTF. Written as DNA, the CDR3 is TGTGCCAGCAGGTCACCGGGACAGCGCTATGGCTACACCTTC.

The chain is built from TRBV28 and TRBJ1-1; 7 bases agree with TRBD1. Looked up from germline, CDR1 is MDHEN and CDR2 is SYDVKM. V lost 6 bases to trimming and J lost 5 bases; unmatched junction nucleotides: 15. The CDR3 runs 16 residues. DNA of the CDR3: TGTGCCAGCAGCTCGGGACAGCTGCTTGAGTGGACTGAAGCTTTCTTT. Its translation: CASSSGQLLEWTEAFF.

V usage is TRBV28 and J usage is TRBJ2-5; 8 bases line up with TRBD1. The CDR3 is made up of 16 amino acids. Losses at the gene ends were 3 bases for V and 1 base for J; bases not matched to a gene: 7. Germline V gene sequence: CDR1 MDHEN, CDR2 SYDVKM. The CDR3 DNA follows: TGTGCCAGCAGTTTGGGACAGGTAACGATCCAAGAGACCCAGTACTTC. It encodes CASSLGQVTIQETQYF.

The rearrangement uses TRBV4-1 and TRBJ1-6; D call uncertain. Trimming left V 6 bases short and J 0 bases short, with 15 bases between. The CDR3 is 17 residues long. In germline, CDR1 is MGHRA, CDR2 YSYEKL. The CDR3 DNA reads TGCGCCAGCAGAAAAGGGCAGGCGGCCTCCTATAATTCACCCCTCCACTTT. The encoded protein is CASRKGQAASYNSPLHF.